The next 10 T cell receptor beta chains were all read from a single sample in a study of blood T cell repertoires in COVID-19 (TCRdb year 2020). Library generation was performed with the immunoSEQ multiplex PCR assay. In its TCRdb copy, this immuneACCESS table keeps in-frame sequences only and misses some clones. Where compared with another copy, unresolved V genes explain less than half of these, and the others have no known cause. The sample table holds roughly 46,000 clones, of which approximately 83% were seen once. The top ten constitute around 14% of the sample. Input material: peripheral blood. The receptors here all came from a human donor in a cohort sampled during active COVID-19. The donor label of this sample is uncertain.

The J gene is TRBJ1-4, the V gene TRBV24-1; D ambiguous. CDR1 is KGHDR, CDR2 SFDVKD, per germline. The length of the CDR3 is 12 residues. V was clipped by 12 bases and J by 1 base, with 8 bases between them. CDR3 protein: CASTGTNEKLFF. DNA for the CDR3: TGTGCCTCGACGGGAACTAATGAAAAACTGTTTTTT.

The chain combines TRBV7-3 with TRBJ2-1; D may be TRBD1 (7 bases). Germline V gene data show CDR1 as SGHTA and CDR2 as FQGTGA. The CDR3 runs to 15 residues. With 2 bases removed from V and 10 bases from J, the gap between germline ends came to 18 bases. For the CDR3, the DNA is TGTGCCAGCAGCTTAGGGCCAGGGGGGATCTACGAGCAGTTCTTC. It translates to CASSLGPGGIYEQFF.

V and J are TRBV7-2 and TRBJ2-7, with D possibly TRBD1 on 6 matching bases. Germline V CDR1 and CDR2: SGHTA, FQGNSA. The CDR3 loop spans 13 amino acids. Trimming left V 4 bases short and J 4 bases short, with 11 bases between. Written as DNA, the CDR3 is TGTGCCAGCAGCTCGGGACAACGATACGAGCAGTACTTC. It is translated as CASSSGQRYEQYF.

In this sample, this clone turned up a few times. The CDR3 bases are TGCGCCAGCAGCCAAGATCCGGGACAGAACTATAATTCACCCCTCCACTTT. Translated, it gives CASSQDPGQNYNSPLHF. This sequence joins TRBV4-1 and TRBJ1-6; 7 bases agree with TRBD1. J was trimmed by 3 bases and V by 0 bases; bases with no gene match: 5. The CDR3 has 17 amino acids. Germline assignment: CDR1 MGHRA and CDR2 YSYEKL.

V and J are TRBV5-8 and TRBJ2-7; D call uncertain. Looked up from germline, CDR1 is SGHTS and CDR2 is YDEGEE. This CDR3 spans 13 amino acids. Trimming took off 4 bases at V and 0 bases at J, with 8 bases between the two ends. CDR3 DNA sequence: TGTGCCAGCAGCCCCCGGTTCTCCTACGAGCAGTACTTC. This encodes CASSPRFSYEQYF.

The CDR3 DNA is TGTGCCAGCAGCCTCCCCGGGAGGACCAACAATGAGCAGTTCTTC. Protein: CASSLPGRTNNEQFF. The chain combines TRBV3-1 (or the pseudogene TRBV3-2) with TRBJ2-1, with 7 bases lining up with TRBD2. The V and J ends lost 4 bases and 5 bases, in that order; junction bases with no gene match: 8. The CDR3 contains 15 residues. Germline-derived CDR1 and CDR2 are LGHDT and YNNKEL (reference sequence).

The chain uses TRBV6-5 and TRBJ2-2, with 8 bases identical to TRBD1. CDR3 length: 13 amino acids. The germline CDR1 and CDR2 sequences are MNHEY and SVGAGI. The V segment lost 8 bases and the J segment 6 bases; nucleotides outside the gene matches: 5. CDR3 DNA sequence: TGTGCCAGCTCACAGGGGGTGTCCGGGGAGCTGTTTTTT. Amino acid sequence: CASSQGVSGELFF.

J is TRBJ1-1 and V is TRBV25-1, with a weak D call TRBD1 (6 bases). With 6 bases removed from V and 7 bases from J, the gap between germline ends came to 12 bases. Germline V gives CDR1 MGHDK, CDR2 SYGVNS. This CDR3 contains 12 residues. The CDR3 nucleotides are TGTGCCAGCAGCCCCCGAGGGGGTGAAGCTTTCTTT. This translates into CASSPRGGEAFF. Filled out from reference TRBV25-1 and TRBJ1-1, the complete variable domain reads EADIYQTPRYLVIGTGKKITLECSQTMGHDKMYWYQQDPGMELHLIHYSYGVNSTEKGDLSSESTVSRIRTEHFPLTLESARPSHTSQYLCASSPRGGEAFFGQGTRLTVV.

This rearrangement joins TRBV6-1 to TRBJ2-3; no definite D call. The CDR3 consists of 13 residues. V lost 2 bases, J lost 4 bases, and 7 bases lay in between. Germline values: CDR1 MNHNS, CDR2 SASEGT. CDR3 nucleotide sequence: TGTGCCAGCAGTGAAACAGTTTCAGATACGCAGTATTTT. Amino acid sequence: CASSETVSDTQYF.

The V and J genes are TRBV30 and TRBJ1-5; TRBD1 matches 7 bases. Germline CDR1 is GTSNPN and CDR2 is SVGIG (reference sequence). The CDR3 is made up of 14 amino acids. The J segment lost 0 bases and the V segment lost 8 bases, leaving 7 bases of the junction unmatched. In DNA, the CDR3 is TGTGCCGGATCACAGGGGATTAGCAATCAGCCCCAGCATTTT. The encoded protein is CAGSQGISNQPQHF.